This TCR beta chain came from a study of read filtering for tumor transcriptome and immune sequencing. Study-level background: Per sample, TCR-region reads ranged about 4.05 to 11 million by IR-seq, roughly 85 to 1,300 by RNA-seq.

This clonotype was counted at least ten times. What it binds is unknown. Germline V gene sequence: CDR1 SGHAT, CDR2 FQNNGV. V gave up 5 bases and J gave up 5 bases; unmatched junction bases: 5. The CDR3 is 14 residues long. From roughly 0.4 ug of RNA, a library with molecular barcoded alpha/delta and beta/gamma adaptors was made. MiXCR, run by TCRdb on the reads, gives a single entry per CDR3 protein. The sample carries roughly 69,000 distinct CDR3 sequences, over 11% recorded once. At the time of active disease, bone marrow was collected from every patient. General study points: RNA-seq captured clonotypes less deeply and reliably than IR-seq.

The material sequenced was a population of CD138-negative cells sorted from bone marrow. The chain couples TRBV11-2 to TRBJ2-5; 10 bases map to TRBD2. The clonotype was recovered from a donor over 35 with multiple myeloma. The CDR3 nucleotides are TGTGCCAGCAGCCCTAGCGGGAGAGGGGAGACCCAGTACTTC. Translated, it gives CASSPSGRGETQYF.